A selection of T cell receptor beta chains follows, all from one sample in a study of blood T cell repertoires in COVID-19. Libraries were prepared by immunoSEQ multiplex PCR; TCRdb keeps only in-frame clonotypes and omits some of them. Here the sample spans about 350,000 clones, roughly 87% being singletons. Sequenced: PBMCs or T cells enriched from blood (not recorded which). The receptor set was obtained from a woman aged 25 to 45 who had recovered from COVID-19. CDR3s include the opening cysteine and the closing phenylalanine or tryptophan.

j_call	v_call	cdr3_aa
TRBJ2-7	TRBV10-2	CASRRDSTEQYF
TRBJ2-7	TRBV28	CASSLQTGPLEQYF
TRBJ2-1	TRBV11-3	CASSPQGAINEQFF
TRBJ1-1	TRBV19	CASSPPHGGGRAFF
TRBJ1-1	TRBV7-6	CASSLGTGQGVQNTEAFF
TRBJ2-1	TRBV30	CAWSVSPYNEQFF
TRBJ1-2	TRBV29-1	CSAEAGKGYTF
TRBJ1-1	TRBV14	CASSKGIGRDWNTEAFF
TRBJ2-2	TRBV6-1	CASSDPWTGTGELFF
TRBJ1-1	TRBV7-8	CASSPRTGLVTEAFF
TRBJ2-3	TRBV12-3/TRBV12-4	CASRPQQPDTQYF
TRBJ1-2	TRBV28	CASSRQGINYGYTF
TRBJ1-1	TRBV7-8	CASSLVGGQGLMNTEAFF
TRBJ1-5	TRBV10-2	CASSDEVRQPQHF
TRBJ2-3	TRBV19	CASSIVGQGAGGTQYF
TRBJ2-1	TRBV9	CASSVGSGYNEQFF
TRBJ1-6	TRBV6-5	CASTGQHNSPLHF
TRBJ1-1	TRBV21-1	CASTKKGGTGGAYAALEAFF
TRBJ1-4	TRBV6-1	CASSEALNLGLMFF
TRBJ1-3	TRBV18	CASSGQGPGSGNTIYF
TRBJ2-2	TRBV7-2	CASSFRTGGPGELFF
TRBJ1-6	TRBV5-1	CASSPRQGDNSPLHF